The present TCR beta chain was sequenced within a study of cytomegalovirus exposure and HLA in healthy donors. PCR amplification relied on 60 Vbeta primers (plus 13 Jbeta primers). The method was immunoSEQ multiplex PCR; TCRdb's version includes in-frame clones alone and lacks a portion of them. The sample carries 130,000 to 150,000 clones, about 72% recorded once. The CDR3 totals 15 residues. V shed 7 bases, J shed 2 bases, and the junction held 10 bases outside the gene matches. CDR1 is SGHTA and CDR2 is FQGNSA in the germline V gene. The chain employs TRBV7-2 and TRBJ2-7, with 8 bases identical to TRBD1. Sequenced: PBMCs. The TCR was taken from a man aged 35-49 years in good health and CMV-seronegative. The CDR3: CASNPTRTGPYEQYF. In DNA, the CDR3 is TGTGCCAGCAACCCGACACGGACAGGGCCCTACGAGCAGTACTTC.